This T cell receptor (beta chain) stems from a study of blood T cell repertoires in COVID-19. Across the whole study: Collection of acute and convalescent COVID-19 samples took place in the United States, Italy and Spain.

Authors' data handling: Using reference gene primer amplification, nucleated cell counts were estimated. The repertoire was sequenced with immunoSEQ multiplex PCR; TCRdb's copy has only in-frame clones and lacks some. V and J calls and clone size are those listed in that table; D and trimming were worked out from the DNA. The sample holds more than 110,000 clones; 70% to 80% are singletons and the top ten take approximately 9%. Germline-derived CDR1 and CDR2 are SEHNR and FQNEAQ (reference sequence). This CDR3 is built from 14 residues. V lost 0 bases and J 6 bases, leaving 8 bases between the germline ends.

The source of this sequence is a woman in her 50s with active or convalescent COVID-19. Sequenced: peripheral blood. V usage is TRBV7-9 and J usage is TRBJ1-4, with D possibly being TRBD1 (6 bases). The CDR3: CASSLAGGHEKLFF. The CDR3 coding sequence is TGTGCCAGCAGCTTAGCAGGGGGTCATGAAAAACTGTTTTTT.